Presented here are 5 T cell receptor beta chains from one specimen sequenced in a study of T cells after yellow fever vaccination. From the 5' RACE reads, TCRdb called clonotypes with MiXCR, one entry per CDR3 protein. Among 360,000 or so distinct CDR3 sequences listed, 11% were seen once. Sample: PBMCs, taken on the day of the first yellow fever vaccination. The source is a man aged 18 to 35 who received the YFV17D yellow fever vaccine.

This clonotype was recorded once. The chain couples TRBV6-6 to TRBJ1-4; no definite D call. This CDR3 spans 13 amino acids. Trimming removed 7 bases from V and 8 bases from J, with 14 bases in between. Germline assignment: CDR1 MNHNY and CDR2 SVGAGI (reference sequence). CDR3 protein: CASTGASGEKLFF. The CDR3 DNA sequence: TGTGCCAGCACGGGAGCGTCCGGCGAAAAACTGTTTTTT.

This clonotype was seen many times. This chain links TRBV7-6 with TRBJ2-5; the D is unclear. V gave up 1 base and J gave up 0 bases, with 6 bases separating them. The CDR3 sequence is 14 residues long. Germline CDR1 and CDR2: SGHVS and FNYEAQ. DNA for the CDR3: TGTGCCAGCAGCTTAGGTACTAACCAAGAGACCCAGTACTTC. Its protein is CASSLGTNQETQYF. The full variable domain, rest sourced from reference TRBV7-6 and TRBJ2-5, is GAGVSQSPRYKVTKRGQDVALRCDPISGHVSLYWYRQALGQGPEFLTYFNYEAQQDKSGLPNDRFSAERPEGSISTLTIQRTEQRDSAMYRCASSLGTNQETQYFGPGTRLLVL.

This clonotype was counted only a few times. The chain combines TRBV6-2 or TRBV6-3 with TRBJ2-3; D remains unclear. Trimming removed 6 bases from V and 6 bases from J, with 10 bases in between. The CDR3 totals 12 residues. Germline values: CDR1 MNHEY, CDR2 SVGEGT. The CDR3 DNA reads as TGTGCCAGCAGGCTAGGCTGGGATACGCAGTATTTT. This gives the protein CASRLGWDTQYF.

The V call is TRBV20-1, the J call TRBJ2-7; D is possibly TRBD1 or TRBD2 (5 bases each). Trimming pared 6 bases from V and 0 bases from J, leaving 18 bases between. The germline V gene has CDR1 DFQATT and CDR2 SNEGSKA (reference sequence). The CDR3 loop spans 15 amino acids. In DNA form, the CDR3 reads TGCAGTGCGAGGCCCCGGAAGGGGAGCTCCTACGAGCAGTACTTC. Its protein is CSARPRKGSSYEQYF.

This chain links TRBV12-5 with TRBJ1-1, with D possibly TRBD1 on 5 matching bases. The CDR3 runs to 13 residues. V lost 1 base to trimming and J lost 4 bases, with 7 bases between them. The germline V gene has CDR1 LGHNT and CDR2 FRNRAP. The CDR3, as DNA: TGTGCTAGTGGTTTGGAAGGGGCCACTGAAGCTTTCTTT. Protein: CASGLEGATEAFF.